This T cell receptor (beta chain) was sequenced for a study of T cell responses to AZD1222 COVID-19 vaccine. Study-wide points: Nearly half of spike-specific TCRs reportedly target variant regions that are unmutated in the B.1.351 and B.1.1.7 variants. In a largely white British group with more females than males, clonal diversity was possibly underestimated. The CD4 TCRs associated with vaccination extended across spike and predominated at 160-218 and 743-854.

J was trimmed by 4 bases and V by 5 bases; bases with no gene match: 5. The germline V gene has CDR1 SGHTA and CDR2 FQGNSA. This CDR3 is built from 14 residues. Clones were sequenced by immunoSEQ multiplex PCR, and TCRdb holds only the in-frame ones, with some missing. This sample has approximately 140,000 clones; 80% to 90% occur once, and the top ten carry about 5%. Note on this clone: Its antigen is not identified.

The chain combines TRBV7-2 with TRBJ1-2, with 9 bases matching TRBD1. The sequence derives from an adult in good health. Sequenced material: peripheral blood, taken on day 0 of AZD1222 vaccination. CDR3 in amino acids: CASSPQQGAYGYTF. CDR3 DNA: TGTGCCAGCAGCCCTCAACAGGGGGCCTATGGCTACACCTTC.